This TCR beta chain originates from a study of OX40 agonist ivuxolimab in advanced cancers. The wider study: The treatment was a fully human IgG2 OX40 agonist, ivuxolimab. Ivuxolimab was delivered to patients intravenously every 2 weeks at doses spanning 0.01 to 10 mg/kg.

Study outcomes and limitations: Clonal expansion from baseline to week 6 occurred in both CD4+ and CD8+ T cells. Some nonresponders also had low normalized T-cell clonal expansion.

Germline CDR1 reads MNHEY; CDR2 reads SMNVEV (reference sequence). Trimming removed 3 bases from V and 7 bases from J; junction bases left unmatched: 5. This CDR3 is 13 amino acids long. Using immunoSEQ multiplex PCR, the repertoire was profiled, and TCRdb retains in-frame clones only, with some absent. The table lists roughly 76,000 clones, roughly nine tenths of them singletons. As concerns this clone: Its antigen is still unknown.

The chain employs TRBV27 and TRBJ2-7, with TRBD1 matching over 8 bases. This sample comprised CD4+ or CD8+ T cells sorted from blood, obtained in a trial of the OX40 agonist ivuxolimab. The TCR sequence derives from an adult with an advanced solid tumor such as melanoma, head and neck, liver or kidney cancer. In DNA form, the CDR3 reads TGTGCCAGCAGTTTTCAGGGGGCTTGGGAGCAGTACTTC. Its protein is CASSFQGAWEQYF.